This entry lists 30 T cell receptor beta chains sequenced from one sample in a study of blood T cell repertoires in COVID-19. Clones were read by immunoSEQ multiplex PCR, and TCRdb kept only the in-frame ones, dropping some. The sample includes 130,000 to 150,000 clones, roughly 84% of them seen just once. The sample consisted of peripheral blood. The receptors shown here come from a human donor in a cohort sampled during active COVID-19.

The chain uses TRBV4-1 and TRBJ1-6; weak D call: TRBD1 (5 bases). This CDR3 spans 14 amino acids. Trimming removed 3 bases at V and 8 bases at J, with 11 bases between. Per germline, CDR1 MGHRA and CDR2 YSYEKL. CDR3 DNA sequence: TGCGCCAGCAGCCACAGGGCGGGGGATTCACCCCTCCACTTT. This translates into CASSHRAGDSPLHF.

The genes are TRBV2 and TRBJ1-5, with 10 bases matching TRBD1. Germline V CDR1 and CDR2: SNHLY, FYNNEI. The CDR3 totals 16 residues. V was pared by 0 bases and J by 7 bases, with 6 bases of the junction left unmatched. CDR3 loop: CASSEAGQGMKQPQHF. The CDR3 DNA follows: TGTGCCAGCAGTGAAGCGGGACAGGGGATGAAACAGCCCCAGCATTTT.

The CDR3 reads CASSPLRNDNEKLFF. The CDR3 bases are TGTGCCAGCAGCCCTCTGCGAAACGATAATGAAAAACTGTTTTTT. The chain recombines TRBV4-2 with TRBJ1-4; the D is unclear. This CDR3 is 15 amino acids long. Germline values: CDR1 LGHNA, CDR2 YNFKEQ. Trimming cost V 4 bases and J 4 bases, with 13 bases left between them.

The CDR3 loop reads CASSLGGGGVRYGYTF. The CDR3 region has the DNA TGTGCCAGCAGCTTAGGAGGGGGAGGGGTTCGCTATGGCTACACCTTC. The rearrangement links TRBV7-8 to TRBJ1-2, with a weak D call TRBD1 (6 bases). The ends were cut back, 1 base at V and 4 bases at J, with 16 bases in the middle. The CDR3 length is 16 residues. Germline CDR1 and CDR2: SGHVS and FQNEAQ.

The chain has TRBV25-1 and TRBJ1-4; no reliable D call. The V end lost 5 bases, the J end lost 2 bases, and 9 bases lay between the germline ends. Germline loops: CDR1 MGHDK, CDR2 SYGVNS. CDR3 length: 14 amino acids. The chain's CDR3 is CASSWSSTNEKLFF. DNA of the CDR3: TGTGCCAGCAGTTGGAGCAGTACTAATGAAAAACTGTTTTTT. The variable domain in full, with the rest retrieved from reference TRBV25-1 and TRBJ1-4, is EADIYQTPRYLVIGTGKKITLECSQTMGHDKMYWYQQDPGMELHLIHYSYGVNSTEKGDLSSESTVSRIRTEHFPLTLESARPSHTSQYLCASSWSSTNEKLFFGSGTQLSVL.

The chain joins TRBV7-6 to TRBJ1-4, with no clear D. In germline, CDR1 is SGHVS, CDR2 FNYEAQ. The V and J ends lost 2 bases and 7 bases respectively, with 20 bases between them. The CDR3 has 17 residues. CDR3 loop: CASSLSSGGMKGEKLFF. The CDR3 coding sequence is TGTGCCAGCAGCTTATCGTCCGGAGGGATGAAGGGTGAAAAACTGTTTTTT.

Concerning this clone itself: One end of the junction varies from germline; a read error may be responsible. The rearrangement uses TRBV18 and TRBJ2-7, with TRBD1 identical over 9 bases. The CDR3 covers 14 residues. The V gene's germline CDR1 is KGHSH and CDR2 LQKENI. The DNA of the CDR3 is TGTGTCAGCTCACCACGGGACAGGGACCACGAGCAGTACTTC. It specifies CVSSPRDRDHEQYF.

The chain has TRBV4-3 and TRBJ2-7; D is unclear. Trimming stripped 0 bases from V and 9 bases from J, with 12 bases between. This CDR3 region has 13 residues. Germline lookup yields CDR1 LGHNA and CDR2 YSLEER. In DNA, the CDR3 is TGCGCCAGCAGCCAAGACCACTTACGAGCGCAGTACTTC. It encodes CASSQDHLRAQYF.

The chain links TRBV21-1 to TRBJ2-7; the table calls TRBD2, which could not be checked here. TRBV21-1 represents a pseudogene. The CDR3 length is 14 residues. The CDR3 DNA follows: TGTGCCAGCAGCTCCCGGGTAGCGGGCTACGAGCAGTACTTC. This codes for CASSSRVAGYEQYF.

This rearrangement joins TRBV9 to TRBJ2-2, with D possibly TRBD2 on 7 matching bases. Per germline, CDR1 SGDLS and CDR2 YYNGEE. V lost 4 bases and J 4 bases, leaving 20 bases between the germline ends. The CDR3 consists of 17 residues. This CDR3 reads CASSPPGGGAITGELFF. The CDR3 DNA sequence: TGTGCCAGCAGCCCTCCGGGTGGGGGGGCTATCACCGGGGAGCTGTTTTTT.

The chain couples TRBV7-3 to TRBJ2-7; 7 nucleotides align to TRBD1. Germline values: CDR1 SGHTA, CDR2 FQGTGA. J was trimmed by 6 bases and V by 4 bases; bases with no gene match: 6. This CDR3 spans 13 amino acids. The DNA for the CDR3 is TGTGCCAGCAGCTCGATAACAGGGGCCGAGCAGTACTTC. Protein sequence: CASSSITGAEQYF.

The chain joins TRBV3-1 (or the pseudogene TRBV3-2) to TRBJ2-5, with 9 bases aligning to TRBD2. In germline, CDR1 is LGHDT, CDR2 YNNKEL (reference sequence). Trimming cost V 3 bases and J 4 bases; bases outside gene matches: 9. This CDR3 spans 16 amino acids. The CDR3 loop reads CASSHRGTSLGETQYF. CDR3 DNA: TGTGCCAGCAGCCATCGTGGGACTAGCTTAGGAGAGACCCAGTACTTC.

J is TRBJ2-3 and V is TRBV2; 7 bases fit TRBD1. Per germline, CDR1 SNHLY and CDR2 FYNNEI. There are 13 residues in the CDR3. The junction had 3 bases not matched to a gene; V was cut back by 4 bases and J by 5 bases. The CDR3 region is CASSGPGGDTQYF. Written as DNA, the CDR3 is TGTGCCAGCAGTGGCCCAGGGGGAGATACGCAGTATTTT.

V gene TRBV5-1 combines with J gene TRBJ2-6; 11 positions agree with TRBD2. The CDR3 sequence is 19 residues long. J lost 0 bases, V lost 3 bases, and 8 bases had no gene match. Germline-derived CDR1 and CDR2 are SGHRS and YFSETQ. The CDR3 spells CASSSVAGGPSSGANVLTF. The CDR3 region has the DNA TGCGCCAGCAGCTCTGTAGCGGGGGGGCCAAGCTCTGGGGCCAACGTCCTGACTTTC.

Remarks on this clone: A junction boundary mismatches the germline segment, possibly from a read error. V usage is TRBV28 and J usage is TRBJ2-4; 7 bases map to TRBD2. The germline V gene has CDR1 MDHEN and CDR2 SYDVKM. This CDR3 contains 14 residues. The CDR3 spells CASSLSGGGGIQYF. The DNA for the CDR3 is TGTGCCAGCAGCTTATCGGGGGGTGGAGGCATTCAGTACTTC. The whole variable domain, filled in from reference TRBV28 and TRBJ2-4, reads DVKVTQSSRYLVKRTGEKVFLECVQDMDHENMFWYRQDPGLGLRLIYFSYDVKMKEKGDIPEGYSVSREKKERFSLILESASTNQTSMYLCASSLSGGGGIQYFGAGTRLSVL.

The rearrangement links TRBV28 to TRBJ1-1; unclear D gene. V dropped 2 bases and J dropped 3 bases, with 4 bases sitting between them. Germline V gives CDR1 MDHEN, CDR2 SYDVKM. This CDR3 contains 12 residues. CDR3 DNA sequence: TGTGCCAGCAGTTTAATAGACACTGAAGCTTTCTTT. Residues: CASSLIDTEAFF. Filled out from reference TRBV28 and TRBJ1-1, the complete variable domain reads DVKVTQSSRYLVKRTGEKVFLECVQDMDHENMFWYRQDPGLGLRLIYFSYDVKMKEKGDIPEGYSVSREKKERFSLILESASTNQTSMYLCASSLIDTEAFFGQGTRLTVV.

The chain combines TRBV5-1 with TRBJ1-2, with D perhaps TRBD1 (6 bases). Germline-derived CDR1 and CDR2 are SGHRS and YFSETQ. The CDR3 has 14 amino acids. Trimming took 0 bases from V and 8 from J, leaving 14 bases between them. The CDR3 bases are TGCGCCAGCAGCTTGGAGGGACAAACGGGGGGCTACACCTTC. It specifies CASSLEGQTGGYTF.

The chain combines TRBV20-1 with TRBJ1-1; D is undetermined. CDR1 and CDR2 from the germline V gene are DFQATT and SNEGSKA (reference sequence). The CDR3 length is 9 residues. The V end was cut by 6 bases, the J end by 13 bases, with 12 bases between. The CDR3 loop reads CSAPRSGFF. For the CDR3, the DNA is TGCAGTGCCCCGAGGTCTGGTTTCTTT.

For the CDR3, the DNA is TGTGCCGGACGACAGGGTGAAGGCTACACCTTC. Translation: CAGRQGEGYTF. The chain links TRBV2 to TRBJ1-2; TRBD1 aligns across 7 bases. Trimming at V came to 11 bases and at J to 8 bases, leaving 8 bases not matched to a gene. The CDR3 covers 11 residues. Germline CDR1 reads SNHLY; CDR2 reads FYNNEI.

The V call is TRBV10-1, the J call TRBJ1-1; D possibly corresponds to TRBD1 (6 bases). V lost 4 bases and J 2 bases, leaving 14 bases between the germline ends. Germline V gene data show CDR1 as WNHNN and CDR2 as SYGVQD (reference sequence). CDR3 length: 15 amino acids. The CDR3 nucleotides read TGCGCCAGCAGTGGACATAGGACAGAAAACACTGAAGCTTTCTTT. Translated: CASSGHRTENTEAFF.

The V gene is TRBV30, the J gene TRBJ1-2; 7 positions agree with TRBD1. Losses at the gene ends were 2 bases for V and 7 bases for J; bases not matched to a gene: 10. Germline loops: CDR1 GTSNPN, CDR2 SVGIG (reference sequence). CDR3 length: 14 amino acids. Here the CDR3 DNA reads TGTGCCTGGAGTTACCGGGACCGACAGGGTGGCTACACCTTC. This sequence encodes CAWSYRDRQGGYTF.

V gene TRBV11-3 combines with J gene TRBJ2-4; 13 bases are shared with TRBD2. Germline CDR1 and CDR2: SGHNT and YENEEA. This CDR3 is 18 amino acids long. V lost 6 bases to trimming and J lost 0 bases; unmatched junction nucleotides: 8. The CDR3 coding sequence is TGTGCCAGCAGTTCGACTAGCGGGGGGCCGCTAGCCAAAAACATTCAGTACTTC. Amino acid sequence: CASSSTSGGPLAKNIQYF.

The chain recombines TRBV6-5 with TRBJ1-1, with 7 bases that match TRBD1. CDR1 is MNHEY, CDR2 SVGAGI, per germline. CDR3 length: 13 residues. The ends lost 5 bases at V and 4 bases at J; junction bases unmatched: 4. DNA of the CDR3: TGTGCCAGCAGTCGACAGGGAACCACTGAAGCTTTCTTT. This translates into CASSRQGTTEAFF.

The V and J genes are TRBV15 and TRBJ2-7; TRBD1 might be the D (6 bases). The ends were cut back, 3 bases at V and 3 bases at J, with 9 bases in the middle. The CDR3 sequence is 13 residues long. Germline V gene data show CDR1 as LNHNV and CDR2 as YYDKDF (reference sequence). CDR3 in amino acids: CATSRWDIYEQYF. The CDR3, as DNA: TGTGCCACCAGCAGGTGGGACATCTACGAGCAGTACTTC.

V usage is TRBV9 and J usage is TRBJ1-2, with a tentative D call TRBD1 (6 bases). V was clipped by 0 bases and J by 7 bases, with 10 bases between them. Germline assignment: CDR1 SGDLS and CDR2 YYNGEE. This CDR3 contains 13 residues. The CDR3 loop reads CASSVGTVLGYTF. The CDR3 region has the DNA TGTGCCAGCAGCGTAGGGACAGTCCTTGGCTACACCTTC.

The rearrangement joins TRBV5-8 to TRBJ2-1; D may be TRBD2 (6 bases). The ends were cut back, 0 bases at V and 4 bases at J, with 17 bases in the middle. Germline assignment: CDR1 SGHTS and CDR2 YDEGEE. The CDR3 loop spans 17 amino acids. DNA for the CDR3: TGTGCCAGCAGCTTGGATCTGACCCTTGCGGGGTACAATGAGCAGTTCTTC. It yields the protein CASSLDLTLAGYNEQFF.

This clone occurred many times. This specimen includes other DNA sequences encoding the same CDR3. The rearrangement links TRBV28 to TRBJ2-5; D not resolved. V lost 5 bases and J lost 1, with 5 bases in between. The CDR3 totals 12 residues. Germline V gives CDR1 MDHEN, CDR2 SYDVKM. CDR3 DNA sequence: TGTGCCAGCAGTCCAGGCCAAGAGACCCAGTACTTC. Protein product: CASSPGQETQYF.

This chain connects TRBV11-2 to TRBJ2-4, with 11 bases matching TRBD2. The CDR3 is 15 residues long. The trim removed 2 bases at V and 9 bases at J, leaving 6 bases unmatched. Germline V gives CDR1 SGHAT, CDR2 FQNNGV. CDR3 coding DNA: TGTGCCAGCAGCTTAATAGCGGGGGGGCCTTTCATTCAGTACTTC. Translating it yields CASSLIAGGPFIQYF.

This clone has just one count. The chain joins TRBV7-9 to TRBJ2-3, with 7 bases lining up with TRBD2. CDR1 is SEHNR and CDR2 is FQNEAQ in the germline V gene (reference sequence). This CDR3 spans 17 amino acids. V shed 5 bases, J shed 4 bases, and the junction held 15 bases outside the gene matches. The DNA of the CDR3 is TGTGCCAGCAGCCAAAATAGGGGAGGGGCGCGGTCAGATACGCAGTATTTT. This translates into CASSQNRGGARSDTQYF.

The rearrangement links TRBV7-9 to TRBJ1-6; no clear D gene. Germline values: CDR1 SEHNR, CDR2 FQNEAQ (reference sequence). This CDR3 spans 15 amino acids. With 4 bases removed from V and 4 bases from J, the gap between germline ends came to 11 bases. The CDR3 nucleotides are TGTGCCAGCAGCTCCGCGGACTCTTATAATTCACCCCTCCACTTT. Protein product: CASSSADSYNSPLHF.